This T cell receptor (beta chain) was captured by sequencing in a study of cytomegalovirus exposure and HLA in healthy donors. The wider study: According to later analysis, the same platform produced the 130 or so validation and 600 to 800 first-cohort repertoires.

The CDR3 is made up of 16 amino acids. Germline V lookup: CDR1 SQVTM, CDR2 ANQGSEA. Trimming took 5 bases from V and 7 from J; bases not matched to a gene: 16. The table came from immunoSEQ multiplex PCR; TCRdb's copy has only in-frame clones and leaves some out. The data contain about 150,000 clones, approximately 88% of them singletons. Regarding this clone: What it binds is not known.

Whole-study findings and limits: Reported performance of the classifier showed diagnosis of cytomegalovirus status with high specificity and sensitivity. A few CMV-associated chains proved CMV antigen-specific in vitro.

J is TRBJ1-2 and V is TRBV29-1, with TRBD1 matching over 10 bases. This sequence originates from a woman under 30 in good health and CMV-seropositive. The sequenced material came from PBMCs. The CDR3 loop reads CSVQPLGTGDSSGYTF. The CDR3 DNA reads as TGCAGCGTTCAACCGTTGGGGACAGGGGATTCTTCTGGCTACACCTTC.